These T cell receptor beta chains were read from a single sample in a study of T cells expressing NK-cell markers. TCRdb re-called the 5' RACE reads; every CDR3 protein appears as one record, without DNA. In total, the table holds about 550,000 distinct CDR3 sequences. The sample was blood T cells: a sorted CD56 or NKG2C T cell subset, CD4+ or CD8+ T cells, or bulk PBMC T cells (not recorded which). These receptors were collected from a man between 18 and 35 years old in good health. The CDR3 runs from the conserved cysteine through the conserved F or W. The order of the fields is V gene, J gene, CDR3 length, CDR3 protein.

TRBV7-3	TRBJ2-5	13	CASGSGTGLPQYF
TRBV6-6	TRBJ1-2	13	CASSYGGSQRYTF
TRBV12-3/TRBV12-4	TRBJ2-4	13	CASSFGTGALQYF
TRBV5-1	TRBJ1-3	16	CASSLDRVRNGNTIYF
TRBV12-3/TRBV12-4	TRBJ2-1	14	CASSSGLREDEQFF
TRBV12-3/TRBV12-4	TRBJ2-5	15	CASSLGGPPQETQYF
TRBV18	TRBJ1-4	14	CASLSTATNEKLFF
TRBV20-1	TRBJ1-4	14	CSARRGGNNEKLFF
TRBV5-1	TRBJ2-1	17	CASSSGLAGGYGNEQFF
TRBV7-2	TRBJ2-7	15	CASTPPPGDRGQQYF
TRBV7-9	TRBJ2-3	16	CASRLPRKTGADTQYF
TRBV15	TRBJ2-3	13	CATLGGARDTQYF
TRBV27	TRBJ2-7	12	CASRGQGDEQYF
TRBV5-1	TRBJ2-1	15	CASSLNRGGYNEQFF
TRBV6-5	TRBJ1-4	14	CASSYGQNNEKLFF
TRBV6-5	TRBJ2-1	15	CASSYSLGAYNEQFF
TRBV20-1	TRBJ2-1	15	CSARGLGGIHNEQFF
TRBV5-5	TRBJ1-5	14	CASSLEWGRRPQHF
TRBV4-1	TRBJ2-5	14	CASSLQEDQETQYF
TRBV15	TRBJ2-1	14	CATTREGLYNEQFF
TRBV12-5	TRBJ1-1	16	CASGPHLDRWNTEAFF
TRBV7-9	TRBJ1-2	14	CASSFIGQPYGYTF
TRBV5-1	TRBJ2-4	14	CASSQGTLGNIQYF
TRBV12-5	TRBJ2-7	14	CASGVGASPHEQYF
TRBV7-2	TRBJ2-1	15	CASTTSASSYNEQFF
TRBV18	TRBJ2-1	16	CASSPQWTGSENEQFF
TRBV6-5	TRBJ2-7	17	CASSYSSLTSGRNEQYF
TRBV6-5	TRBJ2-7	16	CASSYSVGHLSYEQYF
TRBV12-5	TRBJ2-1	16	CASGTAGSHLPNEQFF
TRBV15	TRBJ2-5	12	CATSVSQETQYF
TRBV20-1	TRBJ1-6	16	CSARVPGTSASPALHF
TRBV7-9	TRBJ1-4	15	CASSLAVGPKEKLFF
TRBV28	TRBJ1-5	14	CAIKGTGGNQPQHF
TRBV6-5	TRBJ2-7	18	CASSYPGLAGGVIYEQYF